This T cell receptor (beta chain) is drawn from a study of blood T cell repertoires in COVID-19. Overall study context: T cells, B-cell-depleted T cells, or PBMCs supplied cDNA or gDNA.

Patients of the Seattle cohort, enrolled during active infection, were followed longitudinally. Germline lookup yields CDR1 SNHLY and CDR2 FYNNEI. This CDR3 is 15 amino acids long. Trimming pared 7 bases from V and 2 bases from J, leaving 15 bases between. Under the authors' procedure: Reference gene primer amplification gave nucleated cell count estimates. Sequencing was performed with immunoSEQ multiplex PCR; in TCRdb, only in-frame clones are kept and a portion is missing. V, J and clone size were drawn from that table, and D and trimming were deduced from the DNA. The profile shows tens of thousands of clones, 90% of them singletons.

This TCR came from a man aged 50 or older with COVID-19, enrolled during active disease. The J gene is TRBJ1-3, the V gene TRBV2; a possible D gene is TRBD1 (5 bases). The sample consisted of peripheral blood. CDR3 DNA: TGTGCCAGCAAAGGGGCCGGGGGTCCTGGAAACACCATATATTTT. Translated, it gives CASKGAGGPGNTIYF.